This TCR beta chain was captured in a study of CD8 T cells in Susac syndrome. CDR1 is SQVTM and CDR2 is ANQGSEA in the germline V gene. The V and J ends lost 3 bases and 10 bases, in that order; junction bases with no gene match: 4. CDR3 length: 13 amino acids. An input of 0.5 to 1 ug of RNA was subjected to reverse transcription using random hexamers. The method of amplification for TCR beta CDR3 was immunoSEQ multiplex PCR, covering 54 Vbeta and 13 Jbeta. TCRdb processed the immunoSEQ multiplex PCR reads anew with MiXCR; each CDR3 protein has one entry. Of around 200,000 distinct CDR3 sequences detected, around 95% appear once; the ten largest clones hold about 0.08%. Broader study findings: It was acknowledged by the study that relatively few individuals were included in its TCR sequencing and HLA analysis.

For this clonotype: The antigen remains undetermined.

Relapsing-remitting disease, either stable or active, was present in the treatment-naive patients who were the multiple sclerosis controls. It was negative isolation that provided the CD8+ and CD4+ T cells, whereas TEMRA cells were enriched by FACS. This receptor was identified in a human donor with multiple sclerosis. The chain combines TRBV29-1 with TRBJ2-1, with 12 nucleotides matching TRBD2. Sequencing was done on a sample of CD4+ T cells from PBMCs. CDR3 sequence reads: CSVDLAGGKEQFF. DNA for the CDR3: TGCAGCGTTGATCTAGCGGGGGGGAAAGAGCAGTTCTTC.